The 19 T cell receptor beta chains below come from one sample, sequenced in a study of T cell responses to AZD1222 COVID-19 vaccine. Sequencing was performed with immunoSEQ multiplex PCR; in TCRdb, only in-frame clones are kept and a portion is missing. Found here are around 80,000 clones, roughly 88% of them singletons; the top ten hold around 9.9%. The material was peripheral blood, obtained on day 0 of AZD1222 vaccination. The receptor set was obtained from an adult in good health.

A word on this clone: This CDR3 is also generated by other DNA sequences in the sample. V and J are TRBV5-1 and TRBJ1-2, with D possibly being TRBD1 (5 bases). The CDR3 has 13 amino acids. The V end was cut by 4 bases, the J end by 4 bases, with 11 bases between. Germline V gene sequence: CDR1 SGHRS, CDR2 YFSETQ. CDR3 sequence (DNA): TGCGCCAGCAGCCCAGACAGCCTCTATGGCTACACCTTC. The encoded protein is CASSPDSLYGYTF. The variable domain in full, completed from reference TRBV5-1 and TRBJ1-2, reads KAGVTQTPRYLIKTRGQQVTLSCSPISGHRSVSWYQQTPGQGLQFLFEYFSETQRNKGNFPGRFSGRQFSNSRSEMNVSTLELGDSALYLCASSPDSLYGYTFGSGTRLTVV.

The chain employs TRBV6-1 and TRBJ2-7; 10 nucleotides agree with TRBD1. Germline V gene lookup returns CDR1 MNHNS and CDR2 SASEGT. CDR3 size: 16 residues. After removal of 1 base from V and 4 bases from J, the junction contained 7 bases not matched to a gene. CDR3 region: CASSEEGTGALYEQYF. DNA of the CDR3: TGTGCCAGCAGTGAAGAAGGGACAGGGGCCTTGTACGAGCAGTACTTC.

This clone was counted between two and nine times. The chain links TRBV2 to TRBJ2-1; maybe TRBD2 (6 bases). The CDR3 totals 15 residues. Per the germline V gene, CDR1 is SNHLY and CDR2 is FYNNEI. Between the trimmed V and J ends, which lost 7 bases and 8 bases, there was a span of 21 bases. The CDR3 here is CASTIRRDGGYEQFF. The DNA of the CDR3 is TGTGCCAGCACTATCAGGCGGGACGGGGGTTATGAGCAGTTCTTC.

The chain joins TRBV7-2 to TRBJ2-2, with D perhaps given as TRBD1 or TRBD2 (5 bases each). This CDR3 spans 16 amino acids. Germline V lookup: CDR1 SGHTA, CDR2 FQGNSA. V was clipped by 4 bases and J by 4 bases, with 16 bases between them. Here the CDR3 DNA reads TGTGCCAGCAGCTCCCGAGGGGCGGGTCTCACCGGGGAGCTGTTTTTT. This gives the protein CASSSRGAGLTGELFF.

This sequence joins TRBV9 and TRBJ1-2; no clear D gene. Germline CDR1 reads SGDLS; CDR2 reads YYNGEE. The V gene lost 3 bases and the J gene lost 7 bases, with 4 bases spanning the gap. This CDR3 region has 10 residues. CDR3 sequence: CASSDAGYTF. The CDR3 DNA reads TGTGCCAGCAGCGATGCTGGCTACACCTTC.

The V and J genes are TRBV5-4 and TRBJ1-2, with a tentative D call TRBD1 (6 bases). The CDR3 has 14 amino acids. The V gene's germline CDR1 is SGHNT and CDR2 YYREEE (reference sequence). Trimming shortened V by 2 bases and J by 6 bases, and 14 bases separated the two germline ends. The CDR3 here is CASSFVRGKDGYTF. The CDR3 DNA reads TGTGCCAGCAGCTTTGTCAGGGGAAAGGATGGCTACACCTTC.

The rearrangement joins TRBV6-5 to TRBJ1-2, with D unclear. The length of the CDR3 is 13 residues. V was clipped by 6 bases and J by 8 bases, with 16 bases between them. The germline gives CDR1 MNHEY, CDR2 SVGAGI. The CDR3 protein is CASRVGWSDGYTF. The CDR3 DNA sequence: TGTGCCAGCAGGGTGGGTTGGAGTGACGGCTACACCTTC.

The chain uses TRBV28 and TRBJ2-3, with 9 nucleotides matching TRBD2. CDR1 and CDR2 (germline): MDHEN, SYDVKM. This CDR3 has 17 residues. Trimming removed 5 bases from V and 0 bases from J; junction bases left unmatched: 9. Here the CDR3 reads CASSDPGLAGSTDTQYF. For the CDR3, the DNA is TGTGCCAGCAGTGACCCAGGGCTAGCGGGAAGCACAGATACGCAGTATTTT.

The genes are TRBV10-2 and TRBJ2-7; D possibly corresponds to TRBD2 (7 bases). The CDR3 totals 13 residues. The V and J ends lost 6 bases and 10 bases respectively, with 19 bases between them. Germline V gene data show CDR1 as WSHSY and CDR2 as SAAADI. The DNA for the CDR3 is TGCGCCAGCAGAGGAAACGGGGGGCCATCACAGTACGTC. Residues: CASRGNGGPSQYV.

The V and J genes are TRBV3-1 (or the pseudogene TRBV3-2) and TRBJ1-2; D gene unclear. Germline CDR1 LGHDT, CDR2 YNNKEL (reference sequence). V gave up 4 bases and J gave up 4 bases, with 16 bases separating them. The CDR3 totals 15 residues. The CDR3 DNA follows: TGTGCCAGCAGCCGTACCCGAGGGCTTGGCTATGGCTACACCTTC. Amino acid sequence: CASSRTRGLGYGYTF.

The chain has TRBV7-9 and TRBJ2-5; 12 bases agree with TRBD2. The J segment lost 1 base and the V segment lost 3 bases, leaving 6 bases of the junction unmatched. The germline gives CDR1 SEHNR, CDR2 FQNEAQ (reference sequence). The CDR3 is made up of 17 amino acids. The DNA for the CDR3 is TGTGCCAGCAGCTTGCTGACTAGCGGGGGTACCCAAGAGACCCAGTACTTC. This sequence encodes CASSLLTSGGTQETQYF.

The genes are TRBV10-1 and TRBJ1-1; a weak D match, TRBD1 (5 bases). V gave up 5 bases and J gave up 4 bases, with 20 bases separating them. The CDR3 loop spans 16 amino acids. Germline CDR1 is WNHNN and CDR2 is SYGVQD (reference sequence). In DNA form, the CDR3 reads TGCGCCAGCAGTCTGGGTCGCCATGGGGCTGCCACTGAAGCTTTCTTT. It encodes CASSLGRHGAATEAFF.

About this clone: Germline is not matched at one junction end, which may reflect a read error. This sequence joins TRBV7-2 and TRBJ1-3; D is unresolved. This CDR3 spans 14 amino acids. Germline-derived CDR1 and CDR2 are SGHTA and FQGNSA. The CDR3 is CASSLAGSGNTIYF. The CDR3 nucleotides are TGTGCCAGCAGTTTAGCCGGCTCTGGAAACACCATATATTTT.

This clone was counted between two and nine times. The chain employs TRBV24-1 and TRBJ2-7; D not certain. The CDR3 runs 14 residues. Deletions cut 1 base from V and 3 bases from J, with 9 bases between. Germline assignment: CDR1 KGHDR and CDR2 SFDVKD. CDR3 protein: CATSDLRFGYEQYF. In DNA form, the CDR3 reads TGTGCCACCAGTGATTTAAGGTTTGGCTACGAGCAGTACTTC.

The gene calls are TRBV6-5 and TRBJ2-7; weak D call: TRBD1 (6 bases). V was trimmed by 0 bases and J by 0 bases, leaving 9 bases between them. Germline lookup yields CDR1 MNHEY and CDR2 SVGAGI. The CDR3 is made up of 15 amino acids. This CDR3 is CASSYSAGDSYEQYF. CDR3 sequence (DNA): TGTGCCAGCAGTTACTCGGCAGGGGACTCCTACGAGCAGTACTTC.

The rearrangement links TRBV19 to TRBJ2-7; D is possibly TRBD1 (5 bases). Germline CDR1 LNHDA, CDR2 SQIVND (reference sequence). Trimming removed 4 bases at V and 2 bases at J, with 9 bases between. The CDR3 consists of 13 residues. CDR3 nucleotides: TGTGCCAGTAGTACAACGACAGCCTACGAGCAGTACTTC. Translating gives CASSTTTAYEQYF. The full variable domain, completed using reference TRBV19 and TRBJ2-7, is DGGITQSPKYLFRKEGQNVTLSCEQNLNHDAMYWYRQDPGQGLRLIYYSQIVNDFQKGDIAEGYSVSREKKESFPLTVTSAQKNPTAFYLCASSTTTAYEQYFGPGTRLTVT.

This chain joins TRBV7-9 and TRBJ2-5; no reliable D call. Per the germline V gene, CDR1 is SEHNR and CDR2 is FQNEAQ (reference sequence). There are 12 residues in the CDR3. Between the trimmed V and J ends, which lost 1 base and 7 bases, there was a span of 7 bases. In DNA, the CDR3 is TGTGCCAGCAGCTTAGTGGACCCGACCCAGTACTTC. Amino acid sequence: CASSLVDPTQYF.

The rearrangement uses TRBV19 and TRBJ1-2; D perhaps matches TRBD1 (6 bases). Trimming stripped 6 bases from V and 4 bases from J, with 9 bases between. Germline loops: CDR1 LNHDA, CDR2 SQIVND (reference sequence). CDR3 length: 12 amino acids. CDR3 loop: CASRQGGYGYTF. DNA for the CDR3: TGTGCCAGTAGACAGGGCGGCTATGGCTACACCTTC.

This clone was picked up one time. This chain joins TRBV5-8 and TRBJ2-1, with 15 nucleotides matching TRBD2. This CDR3 is 19 amino acids long. Per germline, CDR1 SGHTS and CDR2 YDEGEE. V was pared by 6 bases and J by 0 bases, with 10 bases of the junction left unmatched. CDR3 region: CASIERGLAGGSSYNEQFF. Written as DNA, the CDR3 is TGTGCCAGCATCGAAAGGGGACTAGCGGGGGGTAGCTCCTACAATGAGCAGTTCTTC.